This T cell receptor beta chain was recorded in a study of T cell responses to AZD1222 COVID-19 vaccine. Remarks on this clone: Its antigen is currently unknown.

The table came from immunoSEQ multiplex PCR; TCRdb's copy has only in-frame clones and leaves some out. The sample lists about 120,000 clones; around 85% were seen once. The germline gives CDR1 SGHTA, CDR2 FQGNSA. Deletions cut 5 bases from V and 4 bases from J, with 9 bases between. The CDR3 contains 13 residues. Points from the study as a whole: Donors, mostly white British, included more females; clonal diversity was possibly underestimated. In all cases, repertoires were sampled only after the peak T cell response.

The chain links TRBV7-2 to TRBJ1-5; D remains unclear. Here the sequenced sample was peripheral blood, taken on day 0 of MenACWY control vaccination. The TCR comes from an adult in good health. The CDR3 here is CASSLNKNQPQHF. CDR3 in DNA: TGTGCCAGCAGCCTCAACAAAAATCAGCCCCAGCATTTT.